Sequencing of this TCR beta chain was carried out in a study of blood T cells in healthy people across ages. Findings and limits, study-wide: Higher diversity and more naive CD4+ cells were features of long-lived donors, compared to aged donors. Diversity figures derived from one million T cells were judged to underestimate the true value. Observed TCR beta diversity showed a strong correlation with the percentage of naive T cells as measured by flow cytometry.

The CDR3 is made up of 14 amino acids. Germline values: CDR1 DFQATT, CDR2 SNEGSKA (reference sequence). V gave up 5 bases and J gave up 2 bases, with 15 bases separating them. A few counts support this clonotype. The antigen remains undetermined. A sample-barcoded 5' primer and a J-beta primer mix were used in a second PCR of about 7 to 12 cycles. TCRdb passed the 5' RACE reads through MiXCR, listing each CDR3 protein once. The sample records some 860,000 distinct CDR3 sequences, about 61% being singletons. The chain recombines TRBV20-1 with TRBJ2-5; D may be TRBD1 or TRBD2 (6 bases each). Sequencing was performed on blood. The receptor comes from a man aged 35 to 55 in good health. CDR3: CSALDGGGQETQYF. The CDR3 region has the DNA TGCAGTGCTCTGGACGGAGGGGGTCAAGAGACCCAGTACTTC.